Each of the 20 T cell receptor beta chains below was sequenced from the same sample in a study of blood T cell repertoires in COVID-19. Data came from immunoSEQ multiplex PCR; TCRdb stores just in-frame clones and leaves some out. The sample lists under 30,000 clones, 80% to 90% occurring once. The sample comprised peripheral blood. These receptors were collected from a human donor in a cohort sampled during active COVID-19.

This clone was counted a single time. The chain joins TRBV19 to TRBJ1-2; no definite D call. V dropped 6 bases and J dropped 2 bases, with 7 bases sitting between them. Germline assignment: CDR1 LNHDA and CDR2 SQIVND (reference sequence). The CDR3 is 12 amino acids. The CDR3 DNA sequence: TGTGCCAGTAGCCCCCTGAACTATGGCTACACCTTC. It translates to CASSPLNYGYTF.

This clone was detected only once. The J gene is TRBJ2-1, the V gene TRBV10-3; 8 bases are a match to TRBD2. CDR3 length: 16 residues. V shed 5 bases, J shed 0 bases, and the junction held 6 bases outside the gene matches. CDR1 ENHRY and CDR2 SYGVKD come from the germline V gene. The CDR3 is CAISLTSASSYNEQFF. The CDR3 nucleotides read TGTGCCATCAGTCTGACTAGCGCCAGCTCCTACAATGAGCAGTTCTTC.

The chain uses TRBV5-5 and TRBJ1-4, with TRBD1 matching over 9 bases. The V gene's germline CDR1 is SGHKS and CDR2 YYEKEE (reference sequence). This CDR3 has 15 residues. V shed 2 bases and J 7 bases; nucleotides not matched to a gene: 6. CDR3: CASSFDVTGGEKLFF. The CDR3 DNA follows: TGTGCCAGCAGCTTTGACGTGACAGGGGGTGAAAAACTGTTTTTT.

The chain combines TRBV6-5 with TRBJ2-3, with D perhaps TRBD2 (6 bases). The germline V and J ends were trimmed by 1 base and 7 bases, with 12 bases remaining between them. The CDR3 consists of 14 residues. Germline assignment: CDR1 MNHEY and CDR2 SVGAGI. The CDR3 DNA is TGTGCCAGCAGTTACTTGCAGGGAGGCAATACGCAGTATTTT. The encoded protein is CASSYLQGGNTQYF.

The J gene is TRBJ1-6, the V gene TRBV30; D may be TRBD1 (5 bases). The length of the CDR3 is 14 residues. The V gene lost 0 bases and the J gene lost 10 bases, with 13 bases spanning the gap. Germline CDR1 and CDR2: GTSNPN and SVGIG (reference sequence). CDR3 residues: CAWSVKRGGSPLHF. CDR3 DNA: TGTGCCTGGAGTGTAAAGAGGGGAGGATCACCCCTCCACTTT.

The chain joins TRBV6-5 to TRBJ2-7; the D gene is possibly TRBD2 (6 bases). Germline V lookup: CDR1 MNHEY, CDR2 SVGAGI. Trimming removed 7 bases at V and 1 base at J, with 14 bases between. The CDR3 loop spans 14 amino acids. CDR3 protein: CASMKDGGSYEQYF. The CDR3 DNA reads as TGTGCCAGCATGAAAGATGGGGGGTCCTACGAGCAGTACTTC.

The chain recombines TRBV18 with TRBJ1-1; unclear D gene. Germline V lookup: CDR1 KGHSH, CDR2 LQKENI. Trimming removed 1 base from V and 3 bases from J, with 15 bases in between. The CDR3 loop spans 16 amino acids. CDR3 in amino acids: CASSPRSLGSDTEAFF. The CDR3 DNA reads as TGTGCCAGCTCACCACGTTCCCTCGGGTCAGACACTGAAGCTTTCTTT.

V gene TRBV2 combines with J gene TRBJ2-2, with 7 bases matching TRBD1. V shed 3 bases, J shed 6 bases, and the junction held 7 bases outside the gene matches. The CDR3 sequence is 15 residues long. Germline V gene lookup returns CDR1 SNHLY and CDR2 FYNNEI. The CDR3, as DNA: TGTGCCAGCAGTGATCAGGGAAGGGGGCCCGGGGAGCTGTTTTTT. Amino acids: CASSDQGRGPGELFF.

The chain links TRBV14 to TRBJ2-3; 7 positions agree with TRBD1. V shed 5 bases, J shed 13 bases, and the junction held 12 bases outside the gene matches. Germline CDR1 reads SGHDN; CDR2 reads FVKESK. The CDR3 is 13 residues long. Here the CDR3 DNA reads TGTGCCAGCAGCTCCTCGGACAGGCGTAGGGAGTATTTT. It encodes CASSSSDRRREYF.

This clone came up a few times. The chain employs TRBV5-4 and TRBJ1-1; perhaps TRBD1 as D (6 bases). This CDR3 comprises 14 residues. V was pared by 5 bases and J by 1 base, with 12 bases between. Germline CDR1 and CDR2: SGHNT and YYREEE (reference sequence). CDR3 sequence reads: CASRVGQTNTEAFF. The CDR3 nucleotides are TGTGCCAGCAGAGTCGGACAGACGAACACTGAAGCTTTCTTT.

For the CDR3, the DNA is TGTGCCAGCAGCCACGGGACTAGCGGGAGGATAGATACGCAGTATTTT. Translated, it gives CASSHGTSGRIDTQYF. The chain links TRBV3-1 (or the pseudogene TRBV3-2) to TRBJ2-3; TRBD2 matches at 15 bases. Germline values: CDR1 LGHDT, CDR2 YNNKEL (reference sequence). V lost 3 bases, J lost 5 bases, and 3 bases stayed unmatched. The CDR3 extends over 16 amino acids.

The genes are TRBV19 and TRBJ1-5; possible D gene TRBD1, 5 bases. Trimming shortened V by 7 bases and J by 7 bases, and 23 bases separated the two germline ends. This CDR3 region has 16 residues. Germline V gene sequence: CDR1 LNHDA, CDR2 SQIVND (reference sequence). This CDR3 reads CASKELDGRGGQPQHF. CDR3 nucleotide sequence: TGTGCCAGTAAGGAGTTGGACGGCCGCGGGGGGCAGCCCCAGCATTTT.

This chain links TRBV19 with TRBJ2-3; 12 bases map to TRBD2. V was clipped by 4 bases and J by 5 bases; unmatched bases: 4. CDR3 length equals 15 residues. Germline CDR1 and CDR2: LNHDA and SQIVND (reference sequence). In DNA form, the CDR3 reads TGTGCCAGTAGTAAACTAGCGGGGGGAATAGATACGCAGTATTTT. This translates into CASSKLAGGIDTQYF.

The chain combines TRBV6-5 with TRBJ2-7; D might be TRBD2 (6 bases). This CDR3 has 13 residues. CDR1 is MNHEY and CDR2 is SVGAGI in the germline V gene. The germline V and J ends were trimmed by 6 bases and 4 bases, with 13 bases remaining between them. The DNA of the CDR3 is TGTGCCAGCAGCGGAGGGAATTCTTACGAGCAGTACTTC. This encodes CASSGGNSYEQYF.

The gene calls are TRBV11-2 and TRBJ2-7; 10 bases match TRBD1. CDR1 and CDR2 from the germline V gene are SGHAT and FQNNGV. The CDR3 spans 14 residues. With 5 bases clipped from V and 2 bases from J, the junction kept 3 bases outside the gene matches. The CDR3 DNA sequence: TGTGCCAGCAGCCCAGGGACAGGGGCCTACGAGCAGTACTTC. This gives the protein CASSPGTGAYEQYF.

The chain carries TRBV6-1 and TRBJ2-5, with D tentatively TRBD1 (5 bases). The CDR3 has 14 residues. Germline values: CDR1 MNHNS, CDR2 SASEGT. Trimming shortened V by 2 bases and J by 6 bases, and 13 bases separated the two germline ends. The CDR3 is CASSETRAQQTQYF. The CDR3 DNA is TGTGCCAGCAGTGAAACCAGGGCTCAACAGACCCAGTACTTC.

The chain links TRBV7-9 to TRBJ1-1; 9 bases line up with TRBD1. V lost 2 bases and J lost 4; bases outside the gene matches: 5. CDR1 SEHNR and CDR2 FQNEAQ come from the germline V gene (reference sequence). This CDR3 comprises 15 residues. CDR3 DNA sequence: TGTGCCAGCAGCTTATTTCTGACAGGGGGCACTGAAGCTTTCTTT. It codes for CASSLFLTGGTEAFF.

The rearrangement uses TRBV7-2 and TRBJ2-7, with 11 bases matching TRBD2. Germline lookup yields CDR1 SGHTA and CDR2 FQGNSA. V dropped 2 bases and J dropped 2; count of bases not matched to a gene: 2. The CDR3 sequence is 15 residues long. The CDR3, as DNA: TGTGCCAGCAGCTTACTAGCGGGGGGCCCCTACGAGCAGTACTTC. This codes for CASSLLAGGPYEQYF.

The chain joins TRBV2 to TRBJ2-1; no definite D call. CDR1 is SNHLY and CDR2 is FYNNEI in the germline V gene. This CDR3 is built from 11 residues. Trimming took off 3 bases at V and 9 bases at J, with 6 bases between the two ends. The DNA for the CDR3 is TGTGCCAGCAGTGACGGCGGTGAGCAGTTCTTC. Protein: CASSDGGEQFF.

V gene TRBV12-5 combines with J gene TRBJ2-5, with 8 positions matching TRBD1. The CDR3 runs to 16 residues. With 0 bases clipped from V and 3 bases from J, the junction kept 6 bases outside the gene matches. Looked up from germline, CDR1 is LGHNT and CDR2 is FRNRAP. This CDR3 is CASGLVLQGDKETQYF. As DNA, the CDR3 is TGTGCTAGTGGTTTGGTACTACAGGGGGACAAAGAGACCCAGTACTTC.